This TCR beta chain was obtained from a study of CD8+ T cells in alopecia areata. Whole-study context: A regimen of oral tofacitinib, 5 to 10 mg twice daily, was given to treated patients.

Germline V lookup: CDR1 MNHEY, CDR2 SVGAGI. The ends were cut back, 6 bases at V and 8 bases at J, with 13 bases in the middle. The CDR3 extends over 13 amino acids. Sequencing relied on a cDNA template that was reverse transcribed from extracted RNA. Only in-frame clones appear in the TCRdb table, and some are missing; sequencing was by immunoSEQ multiplex PCR. Of about 180,000 clones in the sample, roughly 50% were seen once. General study results and limits: Compared with normal scalp, lesional scalp had higher clonality and more expanded CD8+ clones. Mouse data revealed clearer TCR sharing than patient data did, a gap possibly tied to HLA. The treated group had a single nonresponder, limiting CD8+ expansion-response conclusions.

Remarks on this clone: Its antigen remains unknown.

Treatment meaning: oral pan-JAK inhibitor, 5-10 mg twice daily. The rearrangement joins TRBV6-5 to TRBJ1-4, with D maybe TRBD1 (5 bases). This receptor was obtained from a human donor with alopecia areata. Here the sequenced sample was CD8+ T cells sorted from blood, taken at week 24, from a patient treated with tofacitinib. This chain's CDR3 is CASSGRGGEKLFF. The CDR3 DNA sequence: TGTGCCAGCAGCGGACGGGGGGGAGAAAAACTGTTTTTT.